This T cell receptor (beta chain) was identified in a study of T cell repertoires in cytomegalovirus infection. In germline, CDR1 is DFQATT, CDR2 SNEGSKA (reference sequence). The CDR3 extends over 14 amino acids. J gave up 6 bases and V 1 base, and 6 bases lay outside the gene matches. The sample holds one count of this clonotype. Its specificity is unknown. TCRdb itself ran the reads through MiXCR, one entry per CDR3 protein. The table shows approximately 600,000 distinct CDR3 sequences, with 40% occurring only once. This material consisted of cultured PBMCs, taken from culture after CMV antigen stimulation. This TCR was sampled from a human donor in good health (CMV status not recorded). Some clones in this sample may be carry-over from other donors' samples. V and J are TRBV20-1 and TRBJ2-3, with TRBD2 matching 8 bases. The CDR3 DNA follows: TGCAGTGCTAGAGTTGGGGCGGGAGGTGATACGCAGTATTTT. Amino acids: CSARVGAGGDTQYF.